This T cell receptor beta chain was sequenced during a study of neurological immune-mediated disorders. Study-wide points: In HTLV-1-associated myelopathy, TCR clonal expansion was greatest, whereas multiple sclerosis had the least, falling below healthy controls. No CDR3 amino acid sequences were shared by expanded clones across subjects, suggesting private repertoires in all groups.

This clonotype occurred many times. Its specificity is unknown. Time point: longitudinal time-point 2. Unsorted libraries were prepared from 2 million PBMCs held at -80 C. The making of cDNA relied on 5'RACE with 10-nucleotide random UMIs. TCRdb independently ran MiXCR on the 5' RACE reads; one entry per CDR3 protein. The sample includes 55,000 to 65,000 distinct CDR3 sequences, nearly 10% of them seen just once. Deletions cut 4 bases from V and 2 bases from J, with 8 bases between. There are 13 residues in the CDR3. Per the germline V gene, CDR1 is SGHRS and CDR2 is YFSETQ. This rearrangement joins TRBV5-1 to TRBJ2-3, with no clear D. The source is a man under 40 in good health. Sequencing was carried out using PBMCs. In DNA, the CDR3 is TGCGCCAGCAGCCCAGGACCCACAGATACGCAGTATTTT. This sequence encodes CASSPGPTDTQYF.